These 21 T cell receptor beta chains share one sample of origin, sequenced in a study of blood T cell repertoires in COVID-19. Method: immunoSEQ multiplex PCR; TCRdb's copy keeps in-frame clones and lacks some. The data contain some 380,000 clones, around 90% of them seen just once; the ten biggest clones take up around 7%. What was sequenced was peripheral blood. All receptors derive from a young man with active or convalescent COVID-19.

The chain links TRBV29-1 to TRBJ1-1; 7 nucleotides align to TRBD1. This CDR3 is built from 16 residues. The V gene end was trimmed by 3 bases and the J gene end by 4 bases; junction bases not matched to a gene: 14. Germline loops: CDR1 SQVTM, CDR2 ANQGSEA. The CDR3 coding sequence is TGCAGCGTTGATGGGTTCAGTAGGGGGCCTAGCACTGAAGCTTTCTTT. Translation: CSVDGFSRGPSTEAFF.

This rearrangement joins TRBV19 to TRBJ1-5; D uncertain. This CDR3 contains 14 residues. V lost 6 bases and J lost 2, with 11 bases in between. CDR1 is LNHDA and CDR2 is SQIVND in the germline V gene (reference sequence). CDR3 protein: CASSHRVGNQPQHF. CDR3 DNA: TGTGCCAGTAGCCATCGGGTTGGCAATCAGCCCCAGCATTTT.

This clone was observed once. This chain uses TRBV11-1 with TRBJ2-5; 9 bases are a match to TRBD1. Germline trimming cut 5 bases from V and 5 bases from J; bases unmatched to any gene: 6. Germline lookup yields CDR1 SGHAT and CDR2 FQDESV (reference sequence). CDR3 length: 14 amino acids. The CDR3 region is CASSNTGGEETQYF. The CDR3, as DNA: TGTGCCAGCAGCAATACAGGGGGCGAGGAGACCCAGTACTTC.

The rearrangement links TRBV25-1 to TRBJ1-2; D is unresolved. In germline, CDR1 is MGHDK, CDR2 SYGVNS. CDR3 length: 15 residues. Between the trimmed V and J ends, which lost 2 bases and 6 bases, there was a span of 16 bases. CDR3 nucleotide sequence: TGTGCCAGCAGTGAAGATCCCCTACGGGTGGATGGCTACACCTTC. Translating it yields CASSEDPLRVDGYTF.

J is TRBJ1-4 and V is TRBV7-2, with D maybe TRBD1 (6 bases). V was clipped by 2 bases and J by 8 bases, with 9 bases between them. CDR3 length: 13 amino acids. Germline V lookup: CDR1 SGHTA, CDR2 FQGNSA. This chain's CDR3 is CASSLRGHEKLFF. For the CDR3, the DNA is TGTGCCAGCAGCTTAAGGGGACACGAAAAACTGTTTTTT.

The rearrangement links TRBV5-1 to TRBJ2-5; D is undetermined. Germline V lookup: CDR1 SGHRS, CDR2 YFSETQ. The V and J ends lost 4 bases and 5 bases respectively, with 12 bases between them. CDR3 length: 13 residues. CDR3 DNA: TGCGCCAGCAGCGTCCTCTTGGGCGAGACCCAGTACTTC. It encodes CASSVLLGETQYF. Using reference TRBV5-1 and TRBJ2-5 for the parts outside the CDR3, the full variable domain is KAGVTQTPRYLIKTRGQQVTLSCSPISGHRSVSWYQQTPGQGLQFLFEYFSETQRNKGNFPGRFSGRQFSNSRSEMNVSTLELGDSALYLCASSVLLGETQYFGPGTRLLVL.

The chain employs TRBV19 and TRBJ1-2; D might be TRBD1 (6 bases). The germline V gene has CDR1 LNHDA and CDR2 SQIVND (reference sequence). The ends were cut back, 8 bases at V and 8 bases at J, with 15 bases in the middle. The CDR3 consists of 12 residues. The CDR3: CASADRPMGYTF. The DNA of the CDR3 is TGTGCCAGTGCCGACAGGCCGATGGGCTACACCTTC.

The chain carries TRBV6-2 or TRBV6-3 and TRBJ1-5, with 7 positions matching TRBD1. Germline-derived CDR1 and CDR2 are MNHEY and SVGEGT. V lost 4 bases and J lost 0; bases outside the gene matches: 12. This CDR3 is built from 18 residues. CDR3: CASSSADRAANSNQPQHF. In DNA form, the CDR3 reads TGTGCCAGCAGTTCCGCTGACAGGGCTGCTAATAGCAATCAGCCCCAGCATTTT.

CDR3 sequence: CASSLYRDQPQHF. The CDR3 DNA reads TGTGCCAGCAGTCTTTACAGGGATCAGCCCCAGCATTTT. This chain connects TRBV6-6 to TRBJ1-5; weak D call: TRBD1 (6 bases). Germline V gives CDR1 MNHNY, CDR2 SVGAGI (reference sequence). Between the trimmed V and J ends, which lost 5 bases and 5 bases, there was a span of 10 bases. The CDR3 runs to 13 residues.

The rearrangement joins TRBV20-1 to TRBJ2-1, with D uncertain. In germline, CDR1 is DFQATT, CDR2 SNEGSKA (reference sequence). Trimming took off 6 bases at V and 6 bases at J, with 9 bases between the two ends. CDR3 length: 11 residues. CDR3 sequence: CSASLVNEQFF. CDR3 DNA: TGCAGTGCCTCGCTAGTCAATGAGCAGTTCTTC.

The table lists this clone with a count of one. This chain's CDR3 is CASSPENGELFF. In DNA form, the CDR3 reads TGTGCCAGCTCCCCGGAGAACGGGGAGCTGTTTTTT. The chain carries TRBV18 and TRBJ2-2; D remains unclear. There are 12 residues in the CDR3. From germline, CDR1 is KGHSH and CDR2 LQKENI. V was shortened by 6 bases and J by 7 bases, with 9 bases between the two germline ends.

The V gene is TRBV7-9, the J gene TRBJ2-2, with 10 bases fitting TRBD1. The V gene's germline CDR1 is SEHNR and CDR2 FQNEAQ (reference sequence). The CDR3 length is 17 residues. J gave up 4 bases and V 0 bases, and 5 bases lay outside the gene matches. In nucleotides, the CDR3 is TGTGCCAGCAGCTTAGCGACAGGGGGCGCCAGCACCGGGGAGCTGTTTTTT. This sequence encodes CASSLATGGASTGELFF.

The chain carries TRBV5-1 and TRBJ2-1, with 9 bases lining up with TRBD2. Germline assignment: CDR1 SGHRS and CDR2 YFSETQ. V lost 3 bases, J lost 10 bases, and 14 bases stayed unmatched. This CDR3 has 16 residues. CDR3 DNA sequence: TGCGCCAGCAGCTGGGGGACTAGCCAAACGTCGTCGGAGCAGTTCTTC. This translates into CASSWGTSQTSSEQFF.

This chain joins TRBV28 and TRBJ1-1; no clear D gene. This CDR3 is built from 12 residues. Germline CDR1 reads MDHEN; CDR2 reads SYDVKM. The germline V and J ends were trimmed by 9 bases and 11 bases, with 19 bases remaining between them. DNA of the CDR3: TGTGCCAGTCTGGCGGTCCCTCCTAGGGCTTTCTTT. This sequence encodes CASLAVPPRAFF.

The chain couples TRBV11-3 to TRBJ2-1; the D gene is possibly TRBD2 (6 bases). The CDR3 totals 15 residues. The ends were cut back, 6 bases at V and 0 bases at J, with 12 bases in the middle. Germline V gene sequence: CDR1 SGHNT, CDR2 YENEEA. CDR3 sequence: CASSLSGSSYNEQFF. The CDR3 DNA sequence: TGTGCCAGCAGTCTTAGCGGAAGCTCCTACAATGAGCAGTTCTTC. Drawing the rest from reference TRBV11-3 and TRBJ2-1, the complete variable domain is EAGVVQSPRYKIIEKKQPVAFWCNPISGHNTLYWYLQNLGQGPELLIRYENEEAVDDSQLPKDRFSAERLKGVDSTLKIQPAELGDSAVYLCASSLSGSSYNEQFFGPGTRLTVL.

The V call is TRBV19, the J call TRBJ1-3, with TRBD1 matching 8 bases. Germline V lookup: CDR1 LNHDA, CDR2 SQIVND (reference sequence). With 5 bases clipped from V and 4 bases from J, the junction kept 4 bases outside the gene matches. CDR3 length equals 14 residues. For the CDR3, the DNA is TGTGCCAGTAGTCCGGACAGGGTCGGAAACACCATATATTTT. It translates to CASSPDRVGNTIYF.

This clone was recorded only once. The chain links TRBV6-5 to TRBJ1-1, with D perhaps TRBD1 (5 bases). Per germline, CDR1 MNHEY and CDR2 SVGAGI. CDR3 size: 12 residues. Trimming left V 5 bases short and J 10 bases short, with 14 bases between. The chain's CDR3 is CASSTPSGAAFF. The CDR3 DNA reads as TGTGCCAGCAGTACCCCTAGTGGGGCAGCTTTCTTT.

V is TRBV10-3 and J is TRBJ2-7; TRBD2 is a possible D gene (6 bases). Trimming took off 6 bases at V and 5 bases at J, with 11 bases between the two ends. This CDR3 spans 12 amino acids. Looked up from germline, CDR1 is ENHRY and CDR2 is SYGVKD. The CDR3 bases are TGTGCCATCAGGACTAGTTTCGACGAGCAGTACTTC. The encoded protein is CAIRTSFDEQYF.

CDR3: CASSQTGGNSPLHF. In nucleotides, the CDR3 is TGTGCCAGCTCACAGACAGGGGGTAACTCACCCCTCCACTTT. The V call is TRBV18, the J call TRBJ1-6; 9 bases are a match to TRBD1. The CDR3 spans 14 residues. Trimming removed 4 bases from V and 10 bases from J; junction bases left unmatched: 5. Per the germline V gene, CDR1 is KGHSH and CDR2 is LQKENI.

The CDR3 region is CASSYPAGMNEQFF. The CDR3, as DNA: TGTGCCAGCAGTTACCCGGCAGGGATGAATGAGCAGTTCTTC. The chain uses TRBV6-2 or TRBV6-3 and TRBJ2-1, with D maybe TRBD1 (5 bases). Trimming shortened V by 2 bases and J by 7 bases, and 12 bases separated the two germline ends. This CDR3 spans 14 amino acids. Germline CDR1 is MNHEY and CDR2 is SVGEGT.

The chain joins TRBV27 to TRBJ2-7; 7 bases are shared with TRBD2. The V and J ends lost 2 bases and 0 bases, in that order; junction bases with no gene match: 1. Germline CDR1 MNHEY, CDR2 SMNVEV (reference sequence). The CDR3 has 14 residues. This CDR3 is CASSLTSVSYEQYF. The CDR3 nucleotides read TGTGCCAGCAGTTTAACTAGCGTCTCCTACGAGCAGTACTTC.